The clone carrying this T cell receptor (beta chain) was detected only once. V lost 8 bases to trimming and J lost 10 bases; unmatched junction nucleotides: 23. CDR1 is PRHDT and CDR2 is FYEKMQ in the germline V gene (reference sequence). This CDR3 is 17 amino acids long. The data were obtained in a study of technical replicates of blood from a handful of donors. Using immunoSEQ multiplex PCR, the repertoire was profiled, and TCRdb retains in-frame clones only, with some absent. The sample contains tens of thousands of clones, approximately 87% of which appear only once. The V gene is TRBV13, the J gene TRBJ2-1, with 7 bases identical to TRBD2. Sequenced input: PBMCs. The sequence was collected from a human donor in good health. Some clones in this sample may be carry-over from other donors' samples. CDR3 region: CASPHYPRLASIGEQFF. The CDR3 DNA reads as TGTGCCAGCCCACACTACCCTAGACTAGCCTCCATCGGGGAGCAGTTCTTC.